Sequencing of this T cell receptor (beta chain) was carried out in a study of molecular identifiers for immune sequencing clone quantification. General study points: Spike-in Jurkat TCR RNA from a single cell reportedly registered among one million naive cells. A shared barcode on identical TCR molecules could lead to underestimated sizes for highly expanded clones. Clones exceeding 20 RNA copies carried over 98% of effector molecules but under 1% of naive-cell molecules.

The CDR3 covers 15 residues. Germline V gives CDR1 SGHTS, CDR2 YDEGEE. V trimming: 0 bases; J trimming: 3 bases; junction bases outside the gene matches: 3. The bulk TCR libraries were made with methods described before and with listed TCR primers. One entry per CDR3 protein, called by TCRdb with MiXCR from the PCR reads. The table includes a few hundred thousand distinct CDR3 sequences, about 22% detected once. This clonotype was observed a handful of times. Its antigen remains unknown. The V gene is TRBV5-8, the J gene TRBJ2-1, with 7 nucleotides matching TRBD1. Sequences were obtained from naive CD8+ T cells from blood, with Jurkat cell RNA spiked in. Documented subset: FACS-sorted CD8+CD4-CCR7+CD45RA+ naive T cells. This TCR was recovered from a human donor in good health. Some libraries in this study had Jurkat cell RNA spiked in. DNA of the CDR3: TGTGCCAGCAGCTTGGGACAGGGCCACTACAATGAGCAGTTCTTC. Translation: CASSLGQGHYNEQFF. Filled out from reference TRBV5-8 and TRBJ2-1, the complete variable domain reads EAGVTQSPTHLIKTRGQQATLRCSPISGHTSVYWYQQALGLGLQFLLWYDEGEERNRGNFPPRFSGRQFPNYSSELNVNALELEDSALYLCASSLGQGHYNEQFFGPGTRLTVL.